This T cell receptor (beta chain) was captured in a study of blood T cells in healthy people across ages. This CDR3 contains 16 residues. Germline values: CDR1 SGHRS, CDR2 YFSETQ. V was clipped by 4 bases and J by 1 base; unmatched bases: 7. A J-beta primer mix and a sample-barcoded 5' primer were used in a second PCR of about 6 to 12 cycles. TCRdb used MiXCR to reprocess the 5' RACE reads, holding one entry per CDR3 protein. This sample has around 1,000,000 distinct CDR3 sequences, with around two fifths found just once. Source material: blood. The chain uses TRBV5-1 and TRBJ2-2, with 7 positions matching TRBD1. The receptor was isolated from a man younger than 35 in good health. CDR3 sequence reads: CASSPFGTENTGELFF. For the CDR3, the DNA is TGCGCCAGCAGCCCCTTCGGGACAGAGAACACCGGGGAGCTGTTTTTT.